This T cell receptor beta chain is from a study of T-cell memory formation after mild COVID-19. The overall study: TCR clustering was largely donor specific.

CDR1 and CDR2 from the germline V gene are SGHTA and FQGNSA. V gave up 2 bases and J gave up 7 bases; unmatched junction bases: 7. The CDR3 consists of 16 residues. One entry per CDR3 protein, called by TCRdb with MiXCR from the 5' RACE reads. The top ten clones hold roughly 20% of a sample with about 290,000 distinct CDR3 sequences, more than 15% of them seen once. This sequence joins TRBV7-2 and TRBJ2-5, with 13 bases that match TRBD2. The receptor comes from a man aged 18 to 29 who had mild COVID-19 (a few samples of this study predate the infection). Cell type and time point are not known. Sequencing was performed on PBMCs or a T cell subset sorted from them (not recorded which). The CDR3 DNA sequence: TGTGCCAGCAGCTTACCGGGACTAGCGGGACGAGGGACCCAGTACTTC. Translating gives CASSLPGLAGRGTQYF.